The entry below describes one T cell receptor beta chain. The sample originates from a study of T cell changes during pregnancy in multiple sclerosis. Libraries were prepared by immunoSEQ multiplex PCR; TCRdb keeps only in-frame clonotypes and omits some of them. The sample carries tens of thousands of clones, around 94% recorded once. Germline V CDR1 and CDR2: SGHVS, FQNEAQ. The V segment lost 3 bases and the J segment 6 bases; nucleotides outside the gene matches: 8. The CDR3 length is 15 residues. The V call is TRBV7-8, the J call TRBJ1-2; 9 bases match TRBD1. This sequence was found in a female donor with multiple sclerosis, enrolled in a pregnancy study. Sequencing was performed on peripheral blood, taken in the third trimester of pregnancy. CDR3 residues: CASSFLWDRENGYTF. The CDR3 DNA reads as TGTGCCAGCAGCTTTCTCTGGGACAGGGAGAATGGCTACACCTTC.